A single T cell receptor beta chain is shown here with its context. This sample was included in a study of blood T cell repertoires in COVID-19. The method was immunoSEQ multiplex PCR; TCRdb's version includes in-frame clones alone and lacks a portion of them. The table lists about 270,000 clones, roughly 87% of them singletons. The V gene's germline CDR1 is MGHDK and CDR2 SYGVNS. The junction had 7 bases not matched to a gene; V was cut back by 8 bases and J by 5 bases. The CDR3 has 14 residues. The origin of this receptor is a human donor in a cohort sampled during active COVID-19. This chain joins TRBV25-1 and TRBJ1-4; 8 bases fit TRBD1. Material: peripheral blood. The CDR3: CASSSGQGNEKLFF. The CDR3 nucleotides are TGTGCCAGCTCCTCTGGACAGGGCAATGAAAAACTGTTTTTT.